One and the same sample provided the 29 T cell receptor beta chains below, sequenced in a study of CD8+ T cells in alopecia areata (dated by TCRdb to 2017 to 2018). In light of the paper, this sample's treatment or condition label describes: oral pan-JAK inhibitor, 5-10 mg twice daily. The library was prepared using the immunoSEQ multiplex PCR assay. RNA was extracted from all samples and reverse transcribed into cDNA as template for TCR sequencing. Here the immuneACCESS table is served through TCRdb, limited to in-frame sequences with V and J called. Missing clones are a known gap in these copies; in checked studies unresolved V genes cover under half, and the rest lacks a known reason. The sample contains about 250,000 clones, over 45% of them found a single time. The ten largest clones capture 0.9% to 0.95% of the sample. The sample consisted of CD4+ T cells sorted from blood, taken between weeks 51 and 54, from a patient treated with tofacitinib. The receptor source for this set is a human donor with alopecia areata.

A few counts support this clone. V usage is TRBV5-6 and J usage is TRBJ1-5; D might be TRBD1 (5 bases). The CDR3 totals 15 residues. Germline CDR1 reads SGHDT; CDR2 reads YYEEEE. Trimming removed 3 bases at V and 4 bases at J, with 14 bases between. CDR3 in DNA: TGTGCCAGCAGCTCCCTACAGGAGCCTAATCAGCCCCAGCATTTT. Amino acids: CASSSLQEPNQPQHF. Combining the CDR3 with reference TRBV5-6 and TRBJ1-5 gives the whole variable domain DAGVTQSPTHLIKTRGQQVTLRCSPKSGHDTVSWYQQALGQGPQFIFQYYEEEERQRGNFPDRFSGHQFPNYSSELNVNALLLGDSALYLCASSSLQEPNQPQHFGDGTRLSIL.

This sequence joins TRBV2 and TRBJ1-2, with TRBD1 as a possible D gene (5 bases). CDR3 length: 15 residues. Trimming pared 4 bases from V and 4 bases from J, leaving 16 bases between. The germline V gene has CDR1 SNHLY and CDR2 FYNNEI. The CDR3 here is CASSAPTGLSYGYTF. The CDR3 bases are TGTGCCAGCAGTGCTCCCACGGGGCTTAGCTATGGCTACACCTTC.

The chain is built from TRBV10-3 and TRBJ1-2; D not resolved. The CDR3 loop spans 12 amino acids. In germline, CDR1 is ENHRY, CDR2 SYGVKD. V was pared by 10 bases and J by 2 bases, with 11 bases between. CDR3 nucleotides: TGTGCCACCTCGACGGGGAACTATGGCTACACCTTC. Its protein product is CATSTGNYGYTF.

This clone was picked up one time. The V gene is TRBV30, the J gene TRBJ1-1; D call uncertain. V shed 2 bases and J shed 10 bases, with 14 bases lying between them. Germline CDR1 and CDR2: GTSNPN and SVGIG (reference sequence). This CDR3 spans 12 amino acids. The CDR3 reads CAWSRGLARAFF. The CDR3 DNA reads TGTGCCTGGAGTAGAGGGTTGGCACGAGCTTTCTTT.

In nucleotides, the CDR3 is TGTGCCAGCAGCCCCGGACAGGGTGCGCAGCCCCAGCATTTT. Protein: CASSPGQGAQPQHF. This chain connects TRBV7-9 to TRBJ1-5, with 8 bases fitting TRBD1. The length of the CDR3 is 14 residues. Germline CDR1 is SEHNR and CDR2 is FQNEAQ (reference sequence). Trimming removed 5 bases from V and 7 bases from J; junction bases left unmatched: 7.

This clone was observed a handful of times. This rearrangement joins TRBV29-1 to TRBJ2-3; the D is unclear. V was shortened by 1 base and J by 2 bases, with 10 bases between the two germline ends. Germline V CDR1 and CDR2: SQVTM, ANQGSEA. The CDR3 runs 14 residues. CDR3 sequence reads: CSVEGAENTDTQYF. The CDR3 DNA reads as TGCAGCGTTGAAGGGGCGGAGAACACAGATACGCAGTATTTT.

For this clone: This sample includes further DNA sequences coding for the same CDR3. This rearrangement joins TRBV30 to TRBJ1-5; no firm D call. Trimming removed 1 base from V and 3 bases from J, with 4 bases in between. The length of the CDR3 is 12 residues. Germline lookup yields CDR1 GTSNPN and CDR2 SVGIG (reference sequence). CDR3 protein: CAWSANNQPQHF. CDR3 in DNA: TGTGCCTGGAGTGCGAACAATCAGCCCCAGCATTTT.

A single count supports this clone. The genes are TRBV30 and TRBJ2-7, with 9 bases aligning to TRBD2. The CDR3 covers 11 residues. CDR1 is GTSNPN, CDR2 SVGIG, per germline (reference sequence). The trim removed 5 bases at V and 5 bases at J, leaving 1 base unmatched. Written as DNA, the CDR3 is TGTGCCTGGGGGACTAGCCACGAGCAGTACTTC. Translating it yields CAWGTSHEQYF.

The chain has TRBV15 and TRBJ2-7; D may be TRBD2 (5 bases). The CDR3 sequence is 18 residues long. V lost 2 bases and J 3 bases, leaving 23 bases between the germline ends. Germline V gene lookup returns CDR1 LNHNV and CDR2 YYDKDF (reference sequence). In nucleotides, the CDR3 is TGTGCCACCAGCAGAAAGTACGCCGCGCGGCCACTAGACTACGAGCAGTACTTC. Protein: CATSRKYAARPLDYEQYF.

The chain has TRBV7-2 and TRBJ2-5; D unresolved. This CDR3 region has 14 residues. Trimming stripped 2 bases from V and 4 bases from J, with 11 bases between. Germline values: CDR1 SGHTA, CDR2 FQGNSA. This CDR3 reads CASSLSGRIETQYF. The CDR3 nucleotides are TGTGCCAGCAGCTTATCTGGTAGGATAGAGACCCAGTACTTC.

This clone has just a few counts. The chain joins TRBV10-3 to TRBJ1-4, with D possibly TRBD1 on 5 matching bases. Germline values: CDR1 ENHRY, CDR2 SYGVKD. V was shortened by 2 bases and J by 1 base, with 8 bases between the two germline ends. This CDR3 has 15 amino acids. CDR3 in amino acids: CAISEAGGTNEKLFF. The CDR3 coding sequence is TGTGCCATCAGTGAGGCGGGGGGAACTAATGAAAAACTGTTTTTT.

The CDR3 spells CAWDTGFDQPQHF. As DNA, the CDR3 is TGTGCCTGGGACACAGGGTTCGACCAGCCCCAGCATTTT. The chain recombines TRBV30 with TRBJ1-5; tentative D call: TRBD1 (6 bases). The CDR3 runs 13 residues. The germline gives CDR1 GTSNPN, CDR2 SVGIG (reference sequence). Trimming shortened V by 5 bases and J by 7 bases, and 15 bases separated the two germline ends.

In this sample, this clone turned up a few times. V gene TRBV6-5 combines with J gene TRBJ1-5, with D unresolved. CDR1 and CDR2 (germline): MNHEY, SVGAGI. The CDR3 is 15 amino acids. Trimming shortened V by 6 bases and J by 0 bases, and 12 bases separated the two germline ends. In DNA, the CDR3 is TGTGCCAGCAGACCGGACGGTTATAGCAATCAGCCCCAGCATTTT. Encoded protein: CASRPDGYSNQPQHF.

This clone was recorded a few times. V usage is TRBV7-2 and J usage is TRBJ1-1, with a tentative D call TRBD1 (5 bases). The ends were cut back, 5 bases at V and 7 bases at J, with 14 bases in the middle. CDR1 is SGHTA and CDR2 is FQGNSA in the germline V gene. This CDR3 spans 13 amino acids. This CDR3 reads CASSQNRRGEAFF. In DNA, the CDR3 is TGTGCCAGCAGCCAAAACAGGAGGGGTGAAGCTTTCTTT.

The rearrangement links TRBV7-3 to TRBJ2-7, with unresolved D. This CDR3 is 17 amino acids long. Germline values: CDR1 SGHTA, CDR2 FQGTGA. The ends were cut back, 2 bases at V and 0 bases at J, with 17 bases in the middle. CDR3 amino acids: CASSLGGSLDSSYEQYF. The CDR3 DNA is TGTGCCAGCAGCTTAGGTGGCAGTCTGGATAGCTCCTACGAGCAGTACTTC.

The chain uses TRBV14 and TRBJ1-1; tentatively, D is TRBD1 (6 bases). The CDR3 extends over 16 amino acids. Trimming left V 0 bases short and J 3 bases short, with 14 bases between. Germline V CDR1 and CDR2: SGHDN, FVKESK. Written as DNA, the CDR3 is TGTGCCAGCAGCCAAGACTGGGGGGCCATGGACACTGAAGCTTTCTTT. Amino acid sequence: CASSQDWGAMDTEAFF.

Written as DNA, the CDR3 is TGTGCCAGCAGAACCGGGACAGGTCCCTCCTATAATTCACCCCTCCACTTT. It specifies CASRTGTGPSYNSPLHF. V and J are TRBV21-1 and TRBJ1-6; the table gives TRBD1 as D, unverified against the DNA. TRBV21-1 is a listed pseudogene. The CDR3 loop spans 17 amino acids.

The V call is TRBV18, the J call TRBJ1-6; no firm D call. The CDR3 covers 15 residues. The germline gives CDR1 KGHSH, CDR2 LQKENI. Trimming took off 3 bases at V and 7 bases at J, with 13 bases between the two ends. CDR3 in DNA: TGTGCCAGCTCACCGGGTCAGTCTTCCAATTCACCCCTCCACTTT. Translated: CASSPGQSSNSPLHF.

This clone was detected a few times. The chain joins TRBV6-6 to TRBJ2-7, with 7 bases identical to TRBD1. Germline assignment: CDR1 MNHNY and CDR2 SVGAGI (reference sequence). V was clipped by 7 bases and J by 2 bases; unmatched bases: 8. There are 14 residues in the CDR3. CDR3 nucleotides: TGTGCCAGCACCTTCCGACAGGGACCCTACGAGCAGTACTTC. It encodes CASTFRQGPYEQYF.

Only a few counts were recorded for this clone. The sample holds other DNA sequences that translate to the same CDR3. This sequence joins TRBV7-2 and TRBJ2-2; D might be TRBD2 (5 bases). The CDR3 contains 13 residues. V shed 5 bases and J shed 3 bases, with 7 bases lying between them. The germline gives CDR1 SGHTA, CDR2 FQGNSA. The CDR3 spells CASSPRDTGELFF. For the CDR3, the DNA is TGTGCCAGCAGCCCGCGGGACACCGGGGAGCTGTTTTTT. Full variable domain (missing parts from reference TRBV7-2 and TRBJ2-2): GAGVSQSPSNKVTEKGKDVELRCDPISGHTALYWYRQSLGQGLEFLIYFQGNSAPDKSGLPSDRFSAERTGGSVSTLTIQRTQQEDSAVYLCASSPRDTGELFFGEGSRLTVL.

V and J are TRBV30 and TRBJ1-2, with unresolved D. This CDR3 contains 13 residues. V lost 0 bases to trimming and J lost 0 bases, with 5 bases between them. The germline CDR1 and CDR2 sequences are GTSNPN and SVGIG (reference sequence). CDR3 nucleotide sequence: TGTGCCTGGAGTGTCAGTCCTAACTATGGCTACACCTTC. Encoded protein: CAWSVSPNYGYTF. The full variable domain, in which reference TRBV30 and TRBJ1-2 provide the parts outside the CDR3, is SQTIHQWPATLVQPVGSPLSLECTVEGTSNPNLYWYRQAAGRGLQLLFYSVGIGQISSEVPQNLSASRPQDRQFILSSKKLLLSDSGFYLCAWSVSPNYGYTFGSGTRLTVV.

This chain joins TRBV27 and TRBJ1-2, with a weak D call TRBD1 (6 bases). Trimming took off 8 bases at V and 5 bases at J, with 24 bases between the two ends. Germline V lookup: CDR1 MNHEY, CDR2 SMNVEV (reference sequence). The CDR3 has 16 amino acids. CDR3 DNA: TGTGCCAGCCGCCCCCAAGGGGGTATGGGCGGTTATGGCTACACCTTC. Its translation: CASRPQGGMGGYGYTF.

The V and J genes are TRBV30 and TRBJ2-7, with 12 bases matching TRBD1. Germline V gene sequence: CDR1 GTSNPN, CDR2 SVGIG (reference sequence). V lost 3 bases to trimming and J lost 7 bases; unmatched junction nucleotides: 4. The CDR3 sequence is 13 residues long. The CDR3 DNA follows: TGTGCCTGGAGGGGACAGGGGGCGGAAGAGCAGTACTTC. The encoded protein is CAWRGQGAEEQYF.

V usage is TRBV25-1 and J usage is TRBJ2-5; D is uncertain. V was cut by 3 bases and J by 0 bases, with 14 bases left in between. The CDR3 extends over 16 amino acids. Germline V gene data show CDR1 as MGHDK and CDR2 as SYGVNS. In nucleotides, the CDR3 is TGTGCCAGCAGTGATCCGCGGACGGTGTACCAAGAGACCCAGTACTTC. Amino acid sequence: CASSDPRTVYQETQYF.

This clone was seen only a few times. V gene TRBV30 combines with J gene TRBJ2-5; D uncertain. CDR3 length: 14 residues. Germline-derived CDR1 and CDR2 are GTSNPN and SVGIG (reference sequence). V lost 2 bases and J 4 bases, leaving 14 bases between the germline ends. The CDR3 is CAWSRASVGETQYF. The CDR3 DNA reads as TGTGCCTGGAGTCGGGCCTCCGTAGGAGAGACCCAGTACTTC.

The chain recombines TRBV4-2 with TRBJ2-1; D tentatively fits TRBD1 or TRBD2 (5 bases each). Germline-derived CDR1 and CDR2 are LGHNA and YNFKEQ. The CDR3 has 15 residues. V was clipped by 5 bases and J by 6 bases, with 17 bases between them. For the CDR3, the DNA is TGTGCCAGCAGCTCGCCCGGGACGGAGAGCAATGAGCAGTTCTTC. This encodes CASSSPGTESNEQFF.

The chain joins TRBV27 to TRBJ2-5, with TRBD2 as a possible D gene (6 bases). This CDR3 comprises 14 residues. The V and J ends lost 2 bases and 3 bases respectively, with 10 bases between them. The V gene's germline CDR1 is MNHEY and CDR2 SMNVEV (reference sequence). In nucleotides, the CDR3 is TGTGCCAGCAGTTTACTAGCGAGGGAAGAGACCCAGTACTTC. It codes for CASSLLAREETQYF.

This chain links TRBV4-2 with TRBJ2-2; 8 bases match TRBD1. V shed 4 bases, J shed 1 base, and the junction held 5 bases outside the gene matches. Germline V CDR1 and CDR2: LGHNA, YNFKEQ. CDR3 length: 16 amino acids. The CDR3 DNA sequence: TGTGCCAGCAGCCTTTTCGGGACAGGGAACACCGGGGAGCTGTTTTTT. This translates into CASSLFGTGNTGELFF.

This clone was recorded only once. This chain connects TRBV7-2 to TRBJ2-3; 10 bases fit TRBD2. The CDR3 is 15 residues long. Losses at the gene ends were 6 bases for V and 5 bases for J; bases not matched to a gene: 8. Germline V lookup: CDR1 SGHTA, CDR2 FQGNSA. CDR3 sequence reads: CASSSTGTSEDTQYF. CDR3 DNA: TGTGCCAGCAGTTCAACTGGGACTAGCGAAGATACGCAGTATTTT. Complete variable domain (other parts from reference TRBV7-2 and TRBJ2-3): GAGVSQSPSNKVTEKGKDVELRCDPISGHTALYWYRQSLGQGLEFLIYFQGNSAPDKSGLPSDRFSAERTGGSVSTLTIQRTQQEDSAVYLCASSSTGTSEDTQYFGPGTRLTVL.